A selection of T cell receptor beta chains follows, all from one sample in a study of PD-1 blockade in classical Hodgkin lymphoma. The assay was immunoSEQ multiplex PCR, and TCRdb's table has in-frame clones only and misses some. The table shows 25,000 to 35,000 clones, with around four fifths occurring only once. The starting material was peripheral blood mononuclear cells (PBMCs), obtained before the second cycle of nivolumab. All receptors derive from a human donor with classical Hodgkin lymphoma. Each CDR3 is given with its conserved first and last residue. The D gene is left open where the match is weak. Some rows mark clone size as missing; the rest say once, few, many or name a class of expanded clone.

V gene	D gene	J gene	clone size	CDR3 protein	CDR3 DNA
TRBV7-3	TRBD1	TRBJ2-5	.	CASSFTGVGETQYF	TGTGCCAGCAGCTTCACAGGGGTTGGAGAGACCCAGTACTTC
TRBV6-1	.	TRBJ2-4	.	CASGITGFSF	TGTGCCAGCGGAATTACAGGGTTTTCCTTC
TRBV7-9	TRBD1	TRBJ1-1	few	CASSSGQGNTEAFF	TGTGCCAGCAGCTCCGGACAGGGAAACACTGAAGCTTTCTTT
TRBV5-1	.	TRBJ1-2	.	CASSLAQNYGYTF	TGCGCCAGCAGCTTGGCGCAGAACTATGGCTACACCTTC
TRBV5-1	TRBD1	TRBJ1-2	.	CASSLAAGGAYGYTF	TGCGCCAGCAGCTTGGCGGCAGGGGGCGCGTATGGCTACACCTTC
TRBV5-4	.	TRBJ2-5	few	CASSLDPDQETQYF	TGTGCCAGCAGCTTGGACCCCGACCAAGAGACCCAGTACTTC
TRBV11-2	.	TRBJ2-2	.	CASSTGETITGELFF	TGTGCCAGCAGCACGGGGGAGACCATCACCGGGGAGCTGTTTTTT
TRBV4-2	TRBD2	TRBJ2-3	.	CASSPRGVGGGSDTQYF	TGTGCCAGCAGCCCCCGAGGGGTTGGCGGGGGGTCAGATACGCAGTATTTT
TRBV7-2	TRBD1	TRBJ2-3	.	CASSRAGGSDTQYF	TGTGCCAGCAGCCGCGCAGGGGGCTCAGATACGCAGTATTTT
TRBV7-2	TRBD1	TRBJ1-1	.	CASRNMYRGKTEAFF	TGTGCCAGCAGAAATATGTACAGGGGCAAGACTGAAGCTTTCTTT
TRBV15	.	TRBJ2-5	.	CATSRDPGSEETQYF	TGTGCCACCAGCAGAGATCCAGGGTCGGAAGAGACCCAGTACTTC
TRBV5-4	TRBD2	TRBJ2-2	.	CASSFADVFAGGCTGELFF	TGTGCCAGCAGCTTTGCCGACGTTTTCGCGGGAGGGTGTACCGGGGAGCTGTTTTTT
TRBV4-1	.	TRBJ2-3	.	CASSQDRAITDTQYF	TGCGCCAGCAGCCAAGATAGGGCGATCACAGATACGCAGTATTTT
TRBV7-2	TRBD2	TRBJ2-7	.	CASSFAGDSYEQYF	TGTGCCAGCAGCTTTGCGGGGGACTCCTACGAGCAGTACTTC
TRBV10-3	TRBD1	TRBJ2-2	.	CAIAGQGNTGELFF	TGTGCCATAGCGGGACAGGGAAACACCGGGGAGCTGTTTTTT
TRBV30	.	TRBJ2-1	few	CAWSVLGTGNEQFF	TGTGCCTGGAGTGTCTTAGGAACAGGCAATGAGCAGTTCTTC
TRBV7-2	.	TRBJ2-7	.	CASSLGAGVYEQYF	TGTGCCAGCAGCTTAGGAGCGGGCGTCTACGAGCAGTACTTC
TRBV7-2	TRBD1	TRBJ1-2	.	CASSPGQTNYGYTF	TGTGCCAGCAGCCCGGGACAGACTAACTATGGCTACACCTTC
TRBV7-8	TRBD1	TRBJ1-6	once	CASSLDSGTGVSPLHF	TGTGCCAGCAGCTTAGACTCCGGGACAGGGGTTTCACCCCTCCACTTT
TRBV7-2	.	TRBJ1-1	.	CASSRMALNTEAFF	TGTGCCAGCAGCCGTATGGCCTTGAACACTGAAGCTTTCTTT
TRBV6-6	TRBD1	TRBJ2-7	.	CASSQRGQGTYEQYF	TGTGCCAGCAGTCAGAGGGGACAGGGGACCTACGAGCAGTACTTC
TRBV5-5	.	TRBJ1-3	.	CASSLPRDNSGNTIYF	TGTGCCAGCAGCTTACCCCGGGACAACTCTGGAAACACCATATATTTT
TRBV6-5	.	TRBJ1-3	.	CASSRTPTTAIYF	TGTGCCAGCAGTCGGACACCCACTACCGCCATATATTTT
TRBV7-2	TRBD2	TRBJ2-5	.	CASSPSSGEETQYF	TGTGCCAGCAGCCCATCTAGCGGGGAAGAGACCCAGTACTTC
TRBV11-3	TRBD2	TRBJ2-3	.	CASSPGLAGDGDTQYF	TGTGCCAGCAGCCCTGGACTAGCGGGGGATGGAGATACGCAGTATTTT
TRBV5-1	.	TRBJ1-1	once	CASNQGIVNTEAFF	TGCGCCAGCAACCAGGGGATCGTGAACACTGAAGCTTTCTTT
TRBV7-2	.	TRBJ2-1	.	CASTLGQYNEQFF	TGTGCCAGCACCTTGGGACAATACAATGAGCAGTTCTTC
TRBV5-1	.	TRBJ2-1	few	CASSLGGWVSYNEQFF	TGCGCCAGCAGCTTGGGAGGGTGGGTCTCCTACAATGAGCAGTTCTTC
TRBV4-2	TRBD1	TRBJ2-1	.	CASSQVLAGGESYNEQFF	TGTGCCAGCAGCCAAGTATTGGCAGGGGGTGAATCCTACAATGAGCAGTTCTTC
TRBV30	.	TRBJ1-3	.	CAWSVGGSGNTIYF	TGTGCCTGGAGTGTTGGGGGTTCTGGAAACACCATATATTTT
TRBV30	.	TRBJ1-6	.	CAWSVQSSYSPLHF	TGTGCCTGGAGTGTACAGTCGAGTTATTCACCCCTCCACTTT
TRBV5-4	.	TRBJ1-1	.	CASSLGGGPNTEAFF	TGTGCCAGCAGCTTGGGGGGGGGACCGAACACTGAAGCTTTCTTT
TRBV6-1	.	TRBJ1-2	.	CASAGEGVPGYGYTF	TGTGCCAGCGCGGGGGAGGGGGTCCCAGGGTATGGCTACACCTTC
TRBV5-7	.	TRBJ1-6	.	CASSFDARPYNSPLHF	TGTGCCAGCAGCTTTGACGCTAGGCCCTATAATTCACCCCTCCACTTT
TRBV9	TRBD2	TRBJ2-5	.	CASSGNSGGVQETQYF	TGTGCCAGCAGCGGAAATAGCGGGGGGGTTCAAGAGACCCAGTACTTC
TRBV12-5	TRBD1	TRBJ1-2	.	CASGLRTFGTGRSGGYGYTF	TGTGCTAGTGGTTTACGTACCTTTGGGACAGGGCGGTCAGGGGGGTATGGCTACACCTTC
TRBV6-5	.	TRBJ1-2	.	CASSWGGRGGYTF	TGTGCCAGCAGTTGGGGGGGCCGGGGTGGCTACACCTTC
TRBV7-8	TRBD1	TRBJ1-4	.	CASSFGTGGVNEKLFF	TGTGCCAGCAGCTTTGGGACAGGTGGTGTGAACGAAAAACTGTTTTTT
TRBV30	.	TRBJ1-5	.	CACSWGQGQPQHF	TGTGCCTGCTCATGGGGGCAGGGTCAGCCCCAGCATTTT
TRBV6-4	.	TRBJ1-2	few	CASSDEAGKNYGYTF	TGTGCCAGCAGTGATGAGGCCGGGAAAAACTATGGCTACACCTTC
TRBV29-1	.	TRBJ1-1	.	CSVYPGHRNTEAFF	TGCAGCGTTTACCCGGGACATAGGAACACTGAAGCTTTCTTT
TRBV7-6	.	TRBJ2-1	.	CASSLGLGRPDEQFF	TGTGCCAGCAGCTTAGGCCTCGGTCGGCCGGATGAGCAGTTCTTC
TRBV7-3	.	TRBJ1-5	.	CASSLGRKISNQPQHF	TGTGCCAGCAGCTTAGGGAGGAAAATAAGCAATCAGCCCCAGCATTTT
TRBV9	.	TRBJ1-4	.	CASSAYGFPGEKLFF	TGTGCCAGCAGCGCCTACGGATTTCCAGGGGAAAAACTGTTTTTT
TRBV28	TRBD2	TRBJ2-3	few	CASSLIGTRPSQYF	TGTGCCAGCAGTTTAATTGGGACTAGACCCTCGCAGTATTTT
TRBV7-2	TRBD2	TRBJ2-1	.	CASSLRGLAGVGSYNEQFF	TGTGCCAGCAGCTTACGTGGACTAGCGGGGGTTGGGTCCTACAATGAGCAGTTCTTC
TRBV7-2	.	TRBJ1-1	.	CASSLGIALNTEAFF	TGTGCCAGCAGCTTAGGTATAGCTCTCAACACTGAAGCTTTCTTT
TRBV9	.	TRBJ1-1	.	CASSVKGPNTEAFF	TGTGCCAGCAGCGTAAAAGGGCCGAACACTGAAGCTTTCTTT
TRBV28	TRBD2	TRBJ2-7	.	CASSFEPGLAGHHEQYF	TGTGCCAGCAGTTTTGAGCCGGGACTAGCGGGACATCACGAGCAGTACTTC
TRBV27	.	TRBJ2-4	.	CASSKSSARGDIQYF	TGTGCCAGCAGCAAAAGTTCGGCGAGGGGGGACATTCAGTACTTC
TRBV28	.	TRBJ1-2	.	CASSLDRHSNYGYTF	TGTGCCAGCAGTCTCGACAGACACTCTAACTATGGCTACACCTTC
TRBV7-9	.	TRBJ1-1	.	CASSLVLLRRDQVDTEAFF	TGTGCCAGCAGCTTAGTCTTGCTTAGGCGCGATCAGGTGGACACTGAAGCTTTCTTT
TRBV7-6	TRBD1	TRBJ2-5	.	CASSPTRQGEETQYF	TGTGCCAGCAGTCCGACAAGACAGGGAGAAGAGACCCAGTACTTC
TRBV4-2	.	TRBJ1-1	.	CASSQDSPEAFF	TGTGCCAGCAGCCAAGATTCCCCTGAAGCTTTCTTT